This entry lists 3 T cell receptor beta chains sequenced from one sample in a study of blood T cell repertoires in COVID-19. Using immunoSEQ multiplex PCR, the repertoire was profiled, and TCRdb retains in-frame clones only, with some absent. The sample has about 250,000 clones, around 91% seen once. The source material was PBMCs or T cells enriched from blood (not recorded which). The receptors here all came from a woman younger than 30 who had recovered from COVID-19.

The table lists this clone with a count of one. The genes are TRBV5-1 and TRBJ2-3, with D maybe TRBD1 (5 bases). Trimming cost V 2 bases and J 3 bases, with 13 bases left between them. The CDR3 is made up of 15 amino acids. CDR1 is SGHRS, CDR2 YFSETQ, per germline. The CDR3 reads CASSLSRDATDTQYF. The DNA of the CDR3 is TGCGCCAGCAGCTTAAGCAGGGATGCGACAGATACGCAGTATTTT.

V and J are TRBV7-9 and TRBJ2-1, with 12 bases fitting TRBD2. V lost 6 bases, J lost 8 bases, and 8 bases stayed unmatched. The CDR3 runs 15 residues. Germline CDR1 SEHNR, CDR2 FQNEAQ (reference sequence). The CDR3 region has the DNA TGTGCCAGCAGTTCCCCTAGCGGGGGGGGCTATGAGCAGTTCTTC. It encodes CASSSPSGGGYEQFF.

The rearrangement uses TRBV9 and TRBJ2-5; a possible D gene is TRBD2 (6 bases). Germline V gene data show CDR1 as SGDLS and CDR2 as YYNGEE. V was cut by 0 bases and J by 5 bases, with 14 bases left in between. The CDR3 is 15 amino acids. For the CDR3, the DNA is TGTGCCAGCAGCGTAGCGGGCAGGGAGGACGAGACCCAGTACTTC. Protein: CASSVAGREDETQYF.